The source of this T cell receptor beta chain is a study of cytomegalovirus exposure and HLA in healthy donors. Primers: 60 Vbeta forward and 13 Jbeta reverse. Authors' data handling: A later analysis counted about 80 million unique TCR beta chains, 9.5 million to 13 million shared. Only in-frame clones appear in the TCRdb table, and some are missing; sequencing was by immunoSEQ multiplex PCR. Clone size and the V and J calls come from that table; the DNA yielded D and trimming. This table holds around 130,000 clones, around 8.5% found once. Study-level points and caveats: An analysis done earlier found most TCR beta V segments productive about 87% or about 30% of the time. Reported results showed that the classifier diagnosed cytomegalovirus status with high specificity and sensitivity. The likely explanation for a cluster of highly shared sequence variants was sequencing artifact.

This clone was found a few times. Its antigen is currently unknown. What was sequenced was PBMCs. The receptor's source is a man between 35 and 55 years old in good health and CMV-seronegative.

CDR3 sequence (DNA): TGTGCCAGCAGTGAGACAGGGCTTATCGGAAACACCATATATTTT. This gives the protein CASSETGLIGNTIYF. The chain is built from TRBV28 and TRBJ1-3; 7 bases line up with TRBD1. In germline, CDR1 is MDHEN, CDR2 SYDVKM. The CDR3 runs 15 residues. J gave up 4 bases and V 5 bases, and 8 bases lay outside the gene matches.